The 11 T cell receptor beta chains presented below share a single source sample, sequenced in a study of T-cell reconstitution after alpha-beta-depleted transplantation in children. The authors prepared the TCRbeta library with unique molecular identifiers. TCRdb re-analysed the PCR reads in MiXCR, keeping a single row per CDR3 protein. This table has 550,000 to 600,000 distinct CDR3 sequences, 20% to 25% appearing once. This specimen consisted of PBMCs, mostly from graft donor cells, obtained 360 days after TCRalphabeta/CD19-depleted stem cell transplant. The receptors come from a boy younger than two who had a stem cell transplant for acute myeloid leukemia, so the T cells may come from the graft donor.

The sample holds a few counts of this clonotype. V gene TRBV15 combines with J gene TRBJ1-5; unclear D gene. Deletions cut 2 bases from V and 2 bases from J, with 10 bases between. Germline CDR1 reads LNHNV; CDR2 reads YYDKDF (reference sequence). The CDR3 extends over 15 amino acids. In DNA form, the CDR3 reads TGTGCCACCAGCAGAACGGGCGATGGCAATCAGCCCCAGCATTTT. It translates to CATSRTGDGNQPQHF.

This clonotype has a handful of counts. The chain carries TRBV20-1 and TRBJ2-7; 8 bases map to TRBD1. V shed 5 bases and J 5 bases; nucleotides not matched to a gene: 5. Germline V gives CDR1 DFQATT, CDR2 SNEGSKA (reference sequence). The length of the CDR3 is 12 residues. The CDR3 DNA reads TGCAGTGCTGGTCTGACAGGGGACGAGCAGTACTTC. Its protein product is CSAGLTGDEQYF.

The rearrangement joins TRBV20-1 to TRBJ2-5; 13 bases match TRBD2. This CDR3 is built from 15 residues. The germline CDR1 and CDR2 sequences are DFQATT and SNEGSKA (reference sequence). Trimming took 7 bases from V and 4 from J; bases not matched to a gene: 9. The CDR3 nucleotides read TGCAGTGGGACTAGCGGGGGCCTGGGGGGAGAGACCCAGTACTTC. Its translation: CSGTSGGLGGETQYF.

This clonotype has more than one count but fewer than ten. The CDR3 nucleotides read TGTGCCAGCAAGAAGGACGGGGAGCTGTTTTTT. Its protein is CASKKDGELFF. The V gene is TRBV12-3 or TRBV12-4, the J gene TRBJ2-2; no clear D. This CDR3 has 11 amino acids. The V gene lost 7 bases and the J gene lost 7 bases, with 7 bases spanning the gap.

In this sample, this clonotype turned up a few times. This chain uses TRBV24-1 with TRBJ2-7; TRBD1 matches at 7 bases. This CDR3 has 13 amino acids. V was clipped by 4 bases and J by 6 bases; unmatched bases: 5. CDR1 is KGHDR and CDR2 is SFDVKD in the germline V gene. DNA of the CDR3: TGTGCCACCAGTGAAGACAGGGTGTTCGAGCAGTACGTC. It is translated as CATSEDRVFEQYV.

This clonotype was seen a handful of times. CDR3 in DNA: TGCAGTGCTAGAGACAGGGTGAGAAATAGCAATCAGCCCCAGCATTTT. Translation gives CSARDRVRNSNQPQHF. The chain recombines TRBV20-1 with TRBJ1-5, with D possibly matching TRBD1 (5 bases). The CDR3 runs 16 residues. V was cut by 0 bases and J by 0 bases, with 12 bases left in between. Germline CDR1 is DFQATT and CDR2 is SNEGSKA (reference sequence).

The rearrangement uses TRBV29-1 and TRBJ2-2; D gene unclear. The CDR3 covers 13 residues. The V gene's germline CDR1 is SQVTM and CDR2 ANQGSEA. With 1 base removed from V and 1 base from J, the gap between germline ends came to 4 bases. CDR3 sequence reads: CSVEGQNTGELFF. DNA for the CDR3: TGCAGCGTTGAAGGGCAGAACACCGGGGAGCTGTTTTTT.

The chain couples TRBV5-5 to TRBJ2-4, with 12 bases fitting TRBD2. V lost 5 bases to trimming and J lost 9 bases; unmatched junction nucleotides: 15. The V gene's germline CDR1 is SGHKS and CDR2 YYEKEE (reference sequence). The CDR3 has 17 residues. The CDR3 nucleotides are TGTGCCAGCAGGCCTTCACTAGCGGGGGGCAACTGGGGCATTCAGTACTTC. The encoded protein is CASRPSLAGGNWGIQYF.

In its sample, this clonotype was seen many times. V usage is TRBV4-2 and J usage is TRBJ2-1, with no clear D. CDR3 length equals 14 residues. Germline CDR1 reads LGHNA; CDR2 reads YNFKEQ. V lost 2 bases, J lost 4 bases, and 9 bases lay in between. The CDR3 nucleotides are TGTGCCAGCAGCCAATCGACTCATTACAATGAGCAGTTCTTC. Translation gives CASSQSTHYNEQFF.

This rearrangement joins TRBV7-9 to TRBJ2-3; D not certain. V lost 4 bases and J 3 bases, leaving 8 bases between the germline ends. Germline CDR1 and CDR2: SEHNR and FQNEAQ (reference sequence). The CDR3 is made up of 13 amino acids. CDR3 sequence (DNA): TGTGCCAGCAGCTGGGTACAAACAGATACGCAGTATTTT. As protein: CASSWVQTDTQYF.

This clonotype was observed once. With a much larger clone just one base away, this may be a read error. V gene TRBV5-1 combines with J gene TRBJ2-7; tentatively, D is TRBD1 (5 bases). Per germline, CDR1 SGHRS and CDR2 YFSETQ. The CDR3 is 14 amino acids. The CDR3 reads CASSSGRAPYEQDV. The CDR3 region has the DNA TGCGCCAGCAGCTCGGGCAGGGCTCCCTACGAGCAGGACGTC.